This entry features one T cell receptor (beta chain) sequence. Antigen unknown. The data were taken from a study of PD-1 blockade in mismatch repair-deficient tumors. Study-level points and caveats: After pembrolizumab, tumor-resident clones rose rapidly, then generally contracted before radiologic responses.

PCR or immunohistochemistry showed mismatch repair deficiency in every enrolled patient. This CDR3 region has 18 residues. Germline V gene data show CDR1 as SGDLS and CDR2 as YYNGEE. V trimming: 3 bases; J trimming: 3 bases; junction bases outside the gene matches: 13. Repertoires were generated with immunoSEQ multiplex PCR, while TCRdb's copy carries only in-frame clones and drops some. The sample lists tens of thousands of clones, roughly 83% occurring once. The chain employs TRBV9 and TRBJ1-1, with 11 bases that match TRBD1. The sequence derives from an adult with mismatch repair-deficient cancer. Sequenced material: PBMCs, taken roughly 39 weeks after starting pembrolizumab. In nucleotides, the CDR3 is TGTGCCAGCAGCGGTCCGGGGGACAGGGGGAAGGGGTACACTGAAGCTTTCTTT. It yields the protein CASSGPGDRGKGYTEAFF.